The 15 T cell receptor beta chains below were found in one sample sequenced in a study of blood T cell repertoires in COVID-19. TCRdb keeps only in-frame clones here, not all; method: immunoSEQ multiplex PCR. The sample consists of about 190,000 clones, about 77% of them appearing once. The source material was peripheral blood. The receptors stem from a woman aged 80 or older with active or convalescent COVID-19.

The rearrangement uses TRBV10-3 and TRBJ1-5; D is unresolved. CDR1 ENHRY and CDR2 SYGVKD come from the germline V gene. Trimming removed 10 bases at V and 0 bases at J, with 13 bases between. The CDR3 has 14 residues. Here the CDR3 reads CASTDTLSNQPQHF. CDR3 coding DNA: TGTGCCAGCACCGACACCCTTAGCAATCAGCCCCAGCATTTT.

V gene TRBV24-1 combines with J gene TRBJ1-5, with D unresolved. The CDR3 has 14 amino acids. Per germline, CDR1 KGHDR and CDR2 SFDVKD. Deletions cut 3 bases from V and 4 bases from J, with 9 bases between. DNA of the CDR3: TGTGCCACCAGTGATGTACGCAGTAATCAGCCCCAGCATTTT. Its translation is CATSDVRSNQPQHF.

The CDR3 sequence: CSASPTTGNTIYF. DNA of the CDR3: TGCAGCGCAAGCCCCACCACGGGAAACACCATATATTTT. The chain has TRBV29-1 and TRBJ1-3; no definite D call. V was cut by 7 bases and J by 4 bases, with 14 bases left in between. This CDR3 is 13 amino acids long. The V gene's germline CDR1 is SQVTM and CDR2 ANQGSEA.

The gene calls are TRBV11-2 and TRBJ1-1; the D gene is possibly TRBD1 (6 bases). This CDR3 is 13 amino acids long. Trimming removed 5 bases from V and 5 bases from J, with 12 bases in between. Germline V gives CDR1 SGHAT, CDR2 FQNNGV. The CDR3 region is CASSTRGGTEAFF. The CDR3 region has the DNA TGTGCCAGCAGCACTAGGGGGGGGACTGAAGCTTTCTTT.

This sequence joins TRBV9 and TRBJ1-5; D is perhaps TRBD1 (5 bases). With 0 bases removed from V and 7 bases from J, the gap between germline ends came to 11 bases. Germline CDR1 and CDR2: SGDLS and YYNGEE. There are 14 residues in the CDR3. The CDR3 loop is CASSVGQGRQPQHF. Written as DNA, the CDR3 is TGTGCCAGCAGCGTAGGTCAGGGAAGACAGCCCCAGCATTTT. Full variable domain (remainder filled in from reference TRBV9 and TRBJ1-5): DSGVTQTPKHLITATGQRVTLRCSPRSGDLSVYWYQQSLDQGLQFLIQYYNGEERAKGNILERFSAQQFPDLHSELNLSSLELGDSALYFCASSVGQGRQPQHFGDGTRLSIL.

The chain uses TRBV12-3 or TRBV12-4 and TRBJ1-1; 8 nucleotides agree with TRBD1. V shed 4 bases, J shed 5 bases, and the junction held 3 bases outside the gene matches. The CDR3 runs 13 residues. The CDR3 DNA reads as TGTGCCAGCAGTTCCGGACAGGGAACTGAAGCTTTCTTT. As protein: CASSSGQGTEAFF.

V and J are TRBV4-1 and TRBJ1-2; TRBD1 agrees at 7 bases. The V gene end was trimmed by 3 bases and the J gene end by 1 base; junction bases not matched to a gene: 8. Germline-derived CDR1 and CDR2 are MGHRA and YSYEKL. The CDR3 is made up of 16 amino acids. Here the CDR3 DNA reads TGCGCCAGCAGCCAGACTCCGGGACAGTTTAACTATGGCTACACCTTC. It encodes CASSQTPGQFNYGYTF.

This chain joins TRBV30 and TRBJ2-7; a possible D gene is TRBD1 (6 bases). The germline V gene has CDR1 GTSNPN and CDR2 SVGIG (reference sequence). CDR3 length equals 16 residues. V shed 3 bases and J shed 7 bases, with 25 bases lying between them. CDR3 sequence: CAWSLTGARRRGEQYF. CDR3 coding DNA: TGTGCCTGGAGCTTAACCGGGGCCCGACGAAGGGGGGAGCAGTACTTC.

This clone was detected only a few times. V usage is TRBV7-9 and J usage is TRBJ1-5; D unclear. The CDR3 is 12 amino acids. V gave up 1 base and J gave up 15 bases, with 13 bases separating them. Germline-derived CDR1 and CDR2 are SEHNR and FQNEAQ (reference sequence). The CDR3: CASSLGEGVRHF. The DNA for the CDR3 is TGTGCCAGCAGCTTAGGAGAAGGAGTCCGGCATTTT.

J is TRBJ1-2 and V is TRBV11-2; 8 positions match TRBD1. V gave up 5 bases and J gave up 1 base; unmatched junction bases: 9. This CDR3 has 16 amino acids. Germline CDR1 is SGHAT and CDR2 is FQNNGV. CDR3 DNA: TGTGCCAGCAGCACTCGGACAGGGACAAGTAACTATGGCTACACCTTC. This gives the protein CASSTRTGTSNYGYTF.

V and J are TRBV25-1 and TRBJ1-6, with TRBD1 as a possible D gene (5 bases). CDR3 size: 14 residues. V lost 5 bases to trimming and J lost 10 bases, with 15 bases between them. Germline loops: CDR1 MGHDK, CDR2 SYGVNS. CDR3 amino acids: CASSMRQGGSPLHF. The DNA of the CDR3 is TGTGCCAGCAGTATGAGGCAGGGAGGCTCACCCCTCCACTTT.

CDR3: CASSAGLVETQYF. CDR3 nucleotide sequence: TGTGCCAGCAGCGCCGGACTGGTGGAGACCCAGTACTTC. The rearrangement links TRBV9 to TRBJ2-5; tentatively, D is TRBD2 (5 bases). Germline CDR1 SGDLS, CDR2 YYNGEE. V lost 3 bases to trimming and J lost 5 bases, with 11 bases between them. The CDR3 covers 13 residues. The full variable domain, completed using reference TRBV9 and TRBJ2-5, is DSGVTQTPKHLITATGQRVTLRCSPRSGDLSVYWYQQSLDQGLQFLIQYYNGEERAKGNILERFSAQQFPDLHSELNLSSLELGDSALYFCASSAGLVETQYFGPGTRLLVL.

The CDR3 is CASSGWQGVGGYTF. The CDR3, as DNA: TGTGCCAGCAGTGGTTGGCAGGGGGTCGGTGGCTACACCTTC. The rearrangement joins TRBV2 to TRBJ1-2; 7 positions agree with TRBD1. This CDR3 is built from 14 residues. With 4 bases clipped from V and 7 bases from J, the junction kept 9 bases outside the gene matches. Germline assignment: CDR1 SNHLY and CDR2 FYNNEI.

The genes are TRBV6-5 and TRBJ1-6; 7 bases fit TRBD1. The CDR3 sequence is 14 residues long. The V and J ends lost 5 bases and 10 bases, in that order; junction bases with no gene match: 8. In germline, CDR1 is MNHEY, CDR2 SVGAGI. The CDR3 protein is CASSPRQGESPLHF. CDR3 nucleotides: TGTGCCAGCAGTCCCCGACAGGGAGAATCACCCCTCCACTTT.

The chain carries TRBV27 and TRBJ2-2, with a possible D match to TRBD2 (7 bases). V lost 6 bases, J lost 4 bases, and 15 bases lay in between. The V gene's germline CDR1 is MNHEY and CDR2 SMNVEV (reference sequence). CDR3 length: 15 residues. The CDR3 protein is CASRLSGGATGELFF. In nucleotides, the CDR3 is TGTGCCAGCAGGCTCAGTGGGGGGGCCACCGGGGAGCTGTTTTTT.